The sequence of this T cell receptor beta chain was determined in a study of neurological immune-mediated disorders. The overall study: There were 34 multiple sclerosis patients; about 30 were relapsing-remitting and 3 were secondary progressive. Study conclusions and caveats: Patients with HTLV-1-associated myelopathy had the highest level of TCR clonal expansion, whereas patients with multiple sclerosis had the lowest level, falling beneath the level found in healthy controls. The multiple sclerosis repertoire cluster was not associated with any clinical or MRI feature, with the authors stating that larger cohorts are needed.

5'RACE with 10-nucleotide random UMIs produced the cDNA. MiXCR, run by TCRdb on the 5' RACE reads, gives a single entry per CDR3 protein. The repertoire includes 80,000 to 95,000 distinct CDR3 sequences, roughly 3.2% of them detected once, and around 3.1% sits in the top ten. This clonotype was seen at least ten times. Its target is not known. Trimming pared 5 bases from V and 2 bases from J, leaving 10 bases between. The CDR3 has 15 amino acids. The sequencing input was PBMCs. This TCR was recovered from a woman in her fifties or sixties with multiple sclerosis. The chain links TRBV12-3 or TRBV12-4 to TRBJ2-6; tentatively, D is TRBD2 (5 bases). The CDR3 loop is CASSDGITGANVLTF. In DNA form, the CDR3 reads TGTGCCAGCAGTGACGGGATAACTGGGGCCAACGTCCTGACTTTC.